This TCR beta chain was recovered during a study of long-term antiretroviral therapy in people with HIV. Researchers report immunoSEQ v3.0 was run at survey level. Assay: immunoSEQ multiplex PCR; the TCRdb copy retains only in-frame clones and omits some. Found here are approximately 35,000 clones, around 94% of them singletons; the top ten hold around 3.8%. Every specimen held between roughly 0.85-11 million cryopreserved PBMC. These were thawed and washed before DNA extraction. Study-wide results and caveats: Every time point showed a repertoire led by clones expanded before ART.

With respect to this clone: What it binds is not known.

V gave up 8 bases and J gave up 5 bases, with 17 bases separating them. CDR3 length equals 14 residues. The V gene's germline CDR1 is SGHRS and CDR2 YFSETQ. The rearrangement uses TRBV5-1 and TRBJ2-1; either TRBD1 or TRBD2 may fit D (5 bases each). Sequenced material: unsorted PBMCs, taken more than 5 years after starting antiretroviral therapy. This receptor was obtained from a woman in her forties or fifties with HIV. CDR3 loop: CASAPGQANNEQFF. In DNA, the CDR3 is TGCGCCAGTGCCCCGGGGCAGGCCAACAATGAGCAGTTCTTC.